One sample yielded the 3 T cell receptor beta chains listed below, sequenced in a study of identical twins. MiXCR, applied by TCRdb to the 5' RACE reads, yields one record per CDR3 protein. This repertoire shows about 690,000 distinct CDR3 sequences, over 20% found once; its top ten account for approximately 4.5%. This sample was shared with a second study, whose subject was T cells expressing NK-cell markers.

The source material was PBMCs. These receptors came from a woman aged 18-35 years in good health.

This clonotype was seen repeatedly, ten times or more. The chain carries TRBV5-1 and TRBJ2-4; either TRBD1 or TRBD2 may fit D (5 bases each). The germline gives CDR1 SGHRS, CDR2 YFSETQ. This CDR3 is 13 amino acids long. Deletions cut 0 bases from V and 7 bases from J, with 8 bases between. CDR3 bases: TGCGCCAGCAGCTTGGTTGGGGACAACATTCAGTACTTC. The encoded protein is CASSLVGDNIQYF.

In this sample, this clonotype turned up once. The chain is built from TRBV7-3 and TRBJ2-1, with a possible D match to TRBD2 (5 bases). V lost 5 bases, J lost 5 bases, and 10 bases lay in between. The germline V gene has CDR1 SGHTA and CDR2 FQGTGA. The CDR3 contains 13 residues. CDR3 in amino acids: CASSTSGDNEQFF. Here the CDR3 DNA reads TGTGCCAGCAGCACATCCGGGGACAATGAGCAGTTCTTC. Based on the CDR3 plus reference TRBV7-3 and TRBJ2-1, the full variable domain is GAGVSQTPSNKVTEKGKYVELRCDPISGHTALYWYRQSLGQGPEFLIYFQGTGAADDSGLPNDRFFAVRPEGSVSTLKIQRTERGDSAVYLCASSTSGDNEQFFGPGTRLTVL.

This clonotype was counted only a few times. The gene calls are TRBV20-1 and TRBJ1-1, with TRBD1 identical over 8 bases. The length of the CDR3 is 14 residues. Looked up from germline, CDR1 is DFQATT and CDR2 is SNEGSKA (reference sequence). V lost 0 bases to trimming and J lost 4 bases; unmatched junction nucleotides: 4. The DNA for the CDR3 is TGCAGTGCTAGAGACGTGACAGGGGCCACTGAAGCTTTCTTT. It yields the protein CSARDVTGATEAFF.